These T cell receptor beta chains were read from a single sample in a study of OX40 agonist ivuxolimab in advanced cancers. Here immunoSEQ multiplex PCR was the method, and the copy in TCRdb shows in-frame clones only, minus some. The sample carries roughly 60,000 clones, more than 80% recorded once. The material sequenced was CD4+ or CD8+ T cells sorted from blood, taken in a trial of the OX40 agonist ivuxolimab. Receptors originate from an adult with an advanced solid tumor such as melanoma, head and neck, liver or kidney cancer. The CDR3 runs from the conserved cysteine through the conserved F or W. D genes are given only for firm matches. The listing skips clone size in some rows; elsewhere it reads once, few, many or a size class.

d_gene	v_gene	abundance	j_gene	CDR3nt	CDR3aa
-	TRBV5-1	once	TRBJ2-1	TGCGCCAGCAGCTTGCAAGGCTCGTATGATGAGCAGTTCTTC	CASSLQGSYDEQFF
-	TRBV9	-	TRBJ2-7	TGTGCCAGCAGCACGTCCACGGGCTACGAGCAGTACTTC	CASSTSTGYEQYF
-	TRBV7-8	few	TRBJ1-4	TGTGCCAGCAGCTTCCAACCGCCCAGGTCAACTAATGAAAAACTGTTTTTT	CASSFQPPRSTNEKLFF
-	TRBV5-6	-	TRBJ1-1	TGTGCCAGCAGCCCAAGACAAGGACGGACCATGAACACTGAAGCTTTCTTT	CASSPRQGRTMNTEAFF
-	TRBV2	-	TRBJ2-5	TGTGCCAGCAGTGAACTGGGGAAGACCCAGTACTTC	CASSELGKTQYF
-	TRBV7-3	few	TRBJ1-1	TGTGCCAGCAGCTTACAGGGCGAGGGCACTGAAGCTTTCTTT	CASSLQGEGTEAFF
-	TRBV4-3	-	TRBJ2-1	TGCGCCAGCAGCCAAGACGGCGTAGACTACGGAAATGAGCAGTTCTTC	CASSQDGVDYGNEQFF
-	TRBV19	-	TRBJ1-4	TGTGCCAGTAGTATGGGACTCAGAAATGAAAAACTGTTTTTT	CASSMGLRNEKLFF
-	TRBV2	-	TRBJ1-1	TGTGCCAGCGGTACGCACGCTGAAGCTTTCTTT	CASGTHAEAFF
-	TRBV29-1	-	TRBJ2-7	TGCAGCACTCGAAAGGGGCCCTCCTACGAGCAGTACTTC	CSTRKGPSYEQYF
TRBD2	TRBV10-2	-	TRBJ2-3	TGCGCCAGCAAGGGACTATGGGGTCTAGCGGGAGGGCCTGTGGGTGCAGATACGCAGTATTTT	CASKGLWGLAGGPVGADTQYF
-	TRBV18	few	TRBJ1-3	TGTGCCAGCTCACCAGTCCGGGAGAGTGTGGGCGGAAACACCATATATTTT	CASSPVRESVGGNTIYF
-	TRBV10-3	-	TRBJ2-6	TGTGCCATCAGTGCCGTAGGCAGGGGAACTGGGGCCAACGTCCTGACTTTC	CAISAVGRGTGANVLTF
TRBD2	TRBV4-1	-	TRBJ2-3	TGCGCCAGCAGCCAAGAAGGAAGCGGGAGGGCTTCATATACGCAGTATTTT	CASSQEGSGRASYTQYF
TRBD1	TRBV4-1	-	TRBJ2-3	TGCGCCAGCAGCGAGGGGGCGGAAGATACGCAGTATTTT	CASSEGAEDTQYF
TRBD1	TRBV7-8	few	TRBJ2-5	TGTGCCAGCAGCTTAGACAGGGGGGAGACCCAGTACTTC	CASSLDRGETQYF
-	TRBV19	-	TRBJ1-1	TGTGCCAGTAGTACAGCCTTGATGAACACTGAAGCTTTCTTT	CASSTALMNTEAFF
-	TRBV4-1	-	TRBJ2-1	TGCGCCAGCAGCCAAGAAGTCTTTTGGGACTCCGGCAATGAGCAGTTCTTC	CASSQEVFWDSGNEQFF